Listed here is a single T cell receptor beta chain. Only a few counts were recorded for this clonotype. The specificity of this receptor is unknown. No base quality information exists; no much larger clone differs at one position. These data are taken from a study of T cells after yellow fever vaccination (dated by TCRdb to about 2019). Study-level background: The SMART-Seq v4 Ultra Low Input RNA kit was used to prepare libraries from fractions with low cell numbers. To follow T-cell clones before and after both primary and booster YFV17D yellow fever vaccination, bulk TCR alpha and beta repertoires underwent longitudinal sequencing. Two healthy male donors, one aged 18 to 30 and one aged 30 to 40 years, made up the cohort. Blood was collected at multiple timepoints before and after primary and secondary immunization, and bulk PBMC replicates and cell subsets were isolated.

Broader findings and caveats from the paper: Computational filtering was needed because FACS-sorted repertoires could contain abundant contaminating clonotypes from the bulk population. Because the study included only two donors, the extent to which the findings can be generalized is limited. A small share of clonotypes occurred in both CD4 and CD8 compartments, likely arising from convergent recombination. Compared with the primary T-cell response, the secondary T-cell response was weaker but faster, peaking on day 5 rather than day 15. Most clones expanded after primary vaccination were re-detected after the booster (about 95% of CD4 and 80% to 90% of CD8), suggesting broad memory maintenance.

TCR cDNA was synthesized by 5'RACE template switching, which introduced a universal primer site and unique molecular identifiers. Priming for cDNA synthesis came from both the TCR alpha and TCR beta constant segments. Library amplification involved two PCR steps, and the second step added sample barcodes and sequencing adapters. Sequencing of the libraries was done on either Illumina HiSeq 2500 (2x100 bp) or NovaSeq (2x150 bp). The study's own analysis went as follows. MIGEC handled demultiplexing of reads and collapsing into UMI consensus sequences, while MiXCR performed V(D)J alignment. Clonotypes responding to the vaccine were identified with edgeR on replicate PBMC samples, with the criteria of FDR below 0.01 and a log2 fold change above 5 up to day 15. Bulk clonotypes were assigned CD4 or CD8 identity according to which sequenced CD4 or CD8 repertoire held them at higher abundance. TCRdb trimmed the raw reads at Q25, called clones with MiXCR and kept productive beta chains. Rows matching on CDR3 protein sequence are summarized as one entry with the most common DNA and genes. For this entry, the V and J calls and clone size follow TCRdb and not the study's own pipeline. The sample table holds about 400,000 distinct CDR3 sequences, of which under 7.5% were seen once. Together, the top ten hold about 15% of the sample.

What this sample's treatment or condition label stands for: live attenuated yellow fever vaccine strain. At every blood-draw timepoint, two biological replicates of bulk PBMCs were collected. PBMCs were isolated from peripheral blood using a standard Ficoll-Paque protocol. TriZol was used to extract RNA from bulk PBMCs, from CD4 and CD8 fractions, and from dextramer-positive and dextramer-negative fractions. CDR1 and CDR2, per the germline V gene, are SGHTA and FQGNSA. The V end loses 4 bases and the J end loses 9 bases, and a stretch of 12 bases separates them. The CDR3 numbers 12 residues from cysteine through phenylalanine. Of all the DNA, just the CDR3 is kept, 36 bases in frame from base 1.

This TCR was recovered from a man aged 25-45 years who received the YFV17D yellow fever vaccine. Rearrangement joined TRBV7-2 to TRBJ2-5; a weak D assignment points to TRBD2 (5 bases agree). The sample in question was PBMCs, obtained 5 days after the yellow fever booster vaccination. The nucleotide sequence is TGTGCCAGCAGCTCCCCGGCCGGGGCCCAGTACTTC. Its amino acids are CASSSPAGAQYF.